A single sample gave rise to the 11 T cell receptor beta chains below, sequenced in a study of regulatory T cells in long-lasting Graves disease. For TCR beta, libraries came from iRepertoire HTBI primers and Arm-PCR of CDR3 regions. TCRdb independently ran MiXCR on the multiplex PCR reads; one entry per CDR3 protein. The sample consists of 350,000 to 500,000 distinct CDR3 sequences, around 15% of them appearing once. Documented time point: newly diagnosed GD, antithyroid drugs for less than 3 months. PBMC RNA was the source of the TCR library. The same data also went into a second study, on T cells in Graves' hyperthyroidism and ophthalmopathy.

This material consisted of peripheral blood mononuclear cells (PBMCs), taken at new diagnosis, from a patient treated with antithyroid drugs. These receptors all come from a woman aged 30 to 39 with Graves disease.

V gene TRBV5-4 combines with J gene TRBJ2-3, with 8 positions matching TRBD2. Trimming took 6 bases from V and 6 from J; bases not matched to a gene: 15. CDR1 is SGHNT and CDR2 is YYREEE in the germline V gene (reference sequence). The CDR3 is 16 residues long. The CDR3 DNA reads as TGTGCCAGCACCACGAAGGTCGGGGGGGTTGGTGATACGCAGTATTTT. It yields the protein CASTTKVGGVGDTQYF.

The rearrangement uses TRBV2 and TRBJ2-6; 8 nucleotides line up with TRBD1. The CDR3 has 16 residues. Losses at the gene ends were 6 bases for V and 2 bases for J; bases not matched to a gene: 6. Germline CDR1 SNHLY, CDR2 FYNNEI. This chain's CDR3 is CASSASGGTGANVLTF. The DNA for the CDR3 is TGTGCCAGCAGCGCCTCAGGGGGCACTGGGGCCAACGTCCTGACTTTC.

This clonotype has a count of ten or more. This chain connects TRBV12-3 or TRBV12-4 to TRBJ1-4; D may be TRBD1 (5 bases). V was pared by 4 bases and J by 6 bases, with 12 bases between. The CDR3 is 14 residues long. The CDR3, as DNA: TGTGCCAGCAGTTGGGGCAGCAACTATGAAAAACTGTTTTTT. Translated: CASSWGSNYEKLFF.

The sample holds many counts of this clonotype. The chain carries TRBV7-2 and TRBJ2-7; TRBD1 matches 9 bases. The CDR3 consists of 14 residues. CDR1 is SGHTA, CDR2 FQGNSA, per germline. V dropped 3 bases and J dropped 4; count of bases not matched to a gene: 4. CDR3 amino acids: CASSLHRGRYEQYF. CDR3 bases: TGTGCCAGCAGCTTGCACAGGGGGCGATACGAGCAGTACTTC.

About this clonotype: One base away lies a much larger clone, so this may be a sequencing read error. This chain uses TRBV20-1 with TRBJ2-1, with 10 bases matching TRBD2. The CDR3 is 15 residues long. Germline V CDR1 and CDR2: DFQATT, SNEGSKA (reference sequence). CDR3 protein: CSEGSGRAGINDQFF. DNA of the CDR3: TGCAGTGAAGGGAGCGGGAGGGCCGGAATAAATGACCAGTTCTTC.

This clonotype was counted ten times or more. This CDR3 is CASSPESSGSLSSYNEQFF. CDR3 DNA sequence: TGTGCCAGCAGCCCTGAGTCTAGCGGGAGCCTGAGCTCCTACAATGAGCAGTTCTTC. This chain joins TRBV7-8 and TRBJ2-1, with TRBD2 matching over 10 bases. Looked up from germline, CDR1 is SGHVS and CDR2 is FQNEAQ. This CDR3 is built from 19 residues. Trimming took 5 bases from V and 0 from J; bases not matched to a gene: 13.

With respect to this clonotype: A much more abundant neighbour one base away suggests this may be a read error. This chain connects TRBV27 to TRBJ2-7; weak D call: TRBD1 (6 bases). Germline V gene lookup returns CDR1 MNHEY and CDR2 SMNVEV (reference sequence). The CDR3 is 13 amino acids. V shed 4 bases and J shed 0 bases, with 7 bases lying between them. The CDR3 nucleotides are TGTGCCAGCAGTTGGGACAACTCCTACGAGCAGTACTTC. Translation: CASSWDNSYEQYF.

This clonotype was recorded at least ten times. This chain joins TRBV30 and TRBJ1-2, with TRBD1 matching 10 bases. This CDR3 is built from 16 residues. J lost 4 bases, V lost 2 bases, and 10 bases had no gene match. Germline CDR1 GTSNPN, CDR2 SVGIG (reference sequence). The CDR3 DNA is TGTGCCTGGAGTCTCCTCCGGACAGGGGGGGTCTATGGCTACACCTTC. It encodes CAWSLLRTGGVYGYTF. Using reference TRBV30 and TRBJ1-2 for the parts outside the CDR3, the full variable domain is SQTIHQWPATLVQPVGSPLSLECTVEGTSNPNLYWYRQAAGRGLQLLFYSVGIGQISSEVPQNLSASRPQDRQFILSSKKLLLSDSGFYLCAWSLLRTGGVYGYTFGSGTRLTVV.

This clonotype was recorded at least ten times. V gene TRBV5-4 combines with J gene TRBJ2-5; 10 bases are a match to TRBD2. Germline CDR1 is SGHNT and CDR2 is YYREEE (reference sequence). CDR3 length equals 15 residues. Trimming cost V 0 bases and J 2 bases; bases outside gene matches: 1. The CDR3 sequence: CASSLGTSGQETQYF. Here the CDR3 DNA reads TGTGCCAGCAGCTTGGGGACTAGCGGACAAGAGACCCAGTACTTC.

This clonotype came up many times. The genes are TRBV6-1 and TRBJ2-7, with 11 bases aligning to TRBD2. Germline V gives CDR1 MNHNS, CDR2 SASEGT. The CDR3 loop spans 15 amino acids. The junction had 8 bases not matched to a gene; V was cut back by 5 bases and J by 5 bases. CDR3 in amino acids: CASSTTSGSGNEQYF. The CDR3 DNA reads TGTGCCAGCAGTACTACTAGCGGGAGTGGGAACGAGCAGTACTTC.

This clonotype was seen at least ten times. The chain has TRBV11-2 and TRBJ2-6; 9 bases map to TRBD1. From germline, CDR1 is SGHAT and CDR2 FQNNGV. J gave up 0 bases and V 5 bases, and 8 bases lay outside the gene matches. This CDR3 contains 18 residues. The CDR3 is CASSRQGVSLSGANVLTF. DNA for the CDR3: TGTGCCAGCAGCCGACAGGGGGTTTCTCTCTCTGGGGCCAACGTCCTGACTTTC.